The 4 T cell receptor beta chains below were found in one sample sequenced in a study of blood T cell repertoires in COVID-19 (TCRdb year 2020). The protocol used for the library was the immunoSEQ multiplex PCR assay. TCRdb holds this immuneACCESS table with in-frame rearrangements only. Some clones are missing; in checked studies, unresolved V genes explain under half, and the rest has no known cause. This sample comprises over 70,000 clones, approximately 86% of them detected only once. The ten largest account for roughly a sixth of the sample. Sequences were obtained from peripheral blood. The origin of the receptors is a human donor in a cohort sampled during active COVID-19.

The rearrangement links TRBV6-5 to TRBJ2-3; tentative D call: TRBD1 (5 bases). V was pared by 0 bases and J by 2 bases, with 12 bases between. In germline, CDR1 is MNHEY, CDR2 SVGAGI. This CDR3 is built from 16 residues. The CDR3 loop reads CASSYSSTGATDTQYF. The CDR3 DNA reads TGTGCCAGCAGTTACTCGTCTACTGGGGCCACAGATACGCAGTATTTT.

This clone was picked up a small number of times. The V gene is TRBV7-9, the J gene TRBJ2-1; D is perhaps TRBD2 (6 bases). Germline V lookup: CDR1 SEHNR, CDR2 FQNEAQ (reference sequence). Trimming shortened V by 7 bases and J by 2 bases, and 15 bases separated the two germline ends. There are 15 residues in the CDR3. DNA of the CDR3: TGTGCCAGCACCCCTCCTAGCGAAACCTACAATGAGCAGTTCTTC. As protein: CASTPPSETYNEQFF.

This clone has only one observation. This CDR3 reads CASRATRVWAKNIQYF. In nucleotides, the CDR3 is TGCGCCAGCAGGGCTACACGGGTTTGGGCCAAAAACATTCAGTACTTC. This chain joins TRBV5-1 and TRBJ2-4, with D unresolved. The germline V gene encodes CDR1 SGHRS and CDR2 YFSETQ. V was cut by 5 bases and J by 1 base, with 16 bases left in between. The CDR3 has 16 residues.

The chain has TRBV28 and TRBJ2-1; no reliable D call. The CDR3 is 12 residues long. CDR1 MDHEN and CDR2 SYDVKM come from the germline V gene. Trimming stripped 7 bases from V and 7 bases from J, with 11 bases between. The DNA for the CDR3 is TGTGCCAGCAATGTTTATCGGAATGAGCAGTTCTTC. Protein: CASNVYRNEQFF. Full variable domain (outside the CDR3, taken from reference TRBV28 and TRBJ2-1): DVKVTQSSRYLVKRTGEKVFLECVQDMDHENMFWYRQDPGLGLRLIYFSYDVKMKEKGDIPEGYSVSREKKERFSLILESASTNQTSMYLCASNVYRNEQFFGPGTRLTVL.